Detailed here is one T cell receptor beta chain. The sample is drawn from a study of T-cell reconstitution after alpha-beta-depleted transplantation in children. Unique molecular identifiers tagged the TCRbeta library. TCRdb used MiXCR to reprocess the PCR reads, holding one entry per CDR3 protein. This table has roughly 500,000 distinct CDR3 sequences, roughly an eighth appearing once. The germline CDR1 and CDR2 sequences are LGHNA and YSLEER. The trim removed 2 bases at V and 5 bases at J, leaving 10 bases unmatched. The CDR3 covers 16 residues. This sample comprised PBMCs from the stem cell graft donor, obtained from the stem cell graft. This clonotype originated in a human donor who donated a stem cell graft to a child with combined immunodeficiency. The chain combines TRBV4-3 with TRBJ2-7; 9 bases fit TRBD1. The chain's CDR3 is CASSQLGGTGLHEQYF. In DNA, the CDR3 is TGCGCCAGCAGCCAACTAGGCGGGACAGGGCTCCACGAGCAGTACTTC.